This TCR beta chain was sequenced for a study of somatic mutations in cytotoxic T cells in rheumatoid arthritis. Sequencing was performed with immunoSEQ multiplex PCR; in TCRdb, only in-frame clones are kept and a portion is missing. This sample has about 30,000 clones; 82% occur once, and the top ten carry 7% to 9%. V was clipped by 2 bases and J by 3 bases, with 8 bases between them. This CDR3 comprises 12 residues. The germline V gene encodes CDR1 GTSNPN and CDR2 SVGIG (reference sequence). The sample taken for sequencing was CD8+ T cells sorted from blood. The rearrangement uses TRBV30 and TRBJ2-7; D gene unclear. The receptor's source is an adult with rheumatoid arthritis. CDR3: CAWSIVFYEQYF. CDR3 sequence (DNA): TGTGCCTGGAGTATAGTTTTCTACGAGCAGTACTTC.